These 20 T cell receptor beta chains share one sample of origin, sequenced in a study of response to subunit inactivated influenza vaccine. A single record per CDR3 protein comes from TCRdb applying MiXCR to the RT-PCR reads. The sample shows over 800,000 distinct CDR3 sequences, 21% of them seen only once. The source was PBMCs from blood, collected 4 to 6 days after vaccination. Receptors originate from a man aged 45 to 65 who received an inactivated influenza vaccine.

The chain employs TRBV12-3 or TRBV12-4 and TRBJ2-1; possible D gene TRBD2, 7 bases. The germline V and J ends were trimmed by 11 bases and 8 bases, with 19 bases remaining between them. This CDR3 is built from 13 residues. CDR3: CASRKGGPHEQFF. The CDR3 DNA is TGTGCCTCAAGAAAGGGGGGGCCCCATGAGCAGTTCTTC.

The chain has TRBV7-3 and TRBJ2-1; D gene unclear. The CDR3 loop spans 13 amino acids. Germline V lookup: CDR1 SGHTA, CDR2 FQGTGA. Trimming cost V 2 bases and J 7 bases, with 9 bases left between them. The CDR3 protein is CASSLGYGNEQFF. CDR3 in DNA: TGTGCCAGCAGCTTAGGCTACGGAAATGAGCAGTTCTTC.

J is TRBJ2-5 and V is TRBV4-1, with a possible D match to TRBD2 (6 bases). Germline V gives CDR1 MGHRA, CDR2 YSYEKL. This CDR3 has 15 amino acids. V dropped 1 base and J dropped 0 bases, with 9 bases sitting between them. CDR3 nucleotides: TGCGCCAGCAGCCAAGTAGGAGGGGACCAAGAGACCCAGTACTTC. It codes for CASSQVGGDQETQYF.

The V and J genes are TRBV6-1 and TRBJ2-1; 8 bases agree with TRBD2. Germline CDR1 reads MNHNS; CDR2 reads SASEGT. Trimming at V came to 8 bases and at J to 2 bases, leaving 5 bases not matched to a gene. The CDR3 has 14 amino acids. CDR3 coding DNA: TGTGCCAGCGCAACTAGCGGAACCTACAATGAGCAGTTCTTC. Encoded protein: CASATSGTYNEQFF.

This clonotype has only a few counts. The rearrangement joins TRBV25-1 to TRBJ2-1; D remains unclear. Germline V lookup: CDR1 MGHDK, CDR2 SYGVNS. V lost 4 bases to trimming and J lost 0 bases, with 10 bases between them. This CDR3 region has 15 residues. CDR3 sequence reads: CASSAHSSSYNEQFF. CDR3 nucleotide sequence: TGTGCCAGCAGTGCGCATTCAAGCTCCTACAATGAGCAGTTCTTC.

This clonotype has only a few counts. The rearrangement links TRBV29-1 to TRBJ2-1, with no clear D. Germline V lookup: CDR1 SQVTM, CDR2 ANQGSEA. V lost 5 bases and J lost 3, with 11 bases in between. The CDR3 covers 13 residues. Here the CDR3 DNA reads TGCAGCGTTAGGGCTATTGGCTACAATGAGCAGTTCTTC. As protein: CSVRAIGYNEQFF.

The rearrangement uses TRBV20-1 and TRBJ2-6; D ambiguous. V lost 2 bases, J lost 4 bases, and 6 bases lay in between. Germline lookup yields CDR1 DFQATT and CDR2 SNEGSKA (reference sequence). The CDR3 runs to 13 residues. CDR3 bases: TGCAGTGCTAGATCCGGGGGGGCCAACGTCCTGACTTTC. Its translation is CSARSGGANVLTF.

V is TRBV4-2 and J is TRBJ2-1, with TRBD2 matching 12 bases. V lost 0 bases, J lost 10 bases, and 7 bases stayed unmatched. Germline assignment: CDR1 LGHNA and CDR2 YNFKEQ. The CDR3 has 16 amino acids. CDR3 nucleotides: TGTGCCAGCAGCCAAGAAGGATGGCTAGCGGGGGGGGAGCAGTTCTTC. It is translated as CASSQEGWLAGGEQFF.

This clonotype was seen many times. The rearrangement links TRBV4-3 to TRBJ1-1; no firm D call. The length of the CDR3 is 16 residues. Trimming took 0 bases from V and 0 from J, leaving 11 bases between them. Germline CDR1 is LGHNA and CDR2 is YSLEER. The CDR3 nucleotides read TGCGCCAGCAGCCAAGACGGTCTGGGCATGAACACTGAAGCTTTCTTT. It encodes CASSQDGLGMNTEAFF.

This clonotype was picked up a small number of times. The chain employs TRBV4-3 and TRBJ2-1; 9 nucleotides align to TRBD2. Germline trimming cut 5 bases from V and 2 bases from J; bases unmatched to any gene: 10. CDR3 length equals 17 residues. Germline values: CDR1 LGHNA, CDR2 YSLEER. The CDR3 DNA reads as TGCGCCAGCAGCTCATCCTTAGCGGGGGCCCCCTACAATGAGCAGTTCTTC. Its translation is CASSSSLAGAPYNEQFF.

The CDR3 coding sequence is TGTGCCACCAGTGATTTCGGACTAGCGGGATCCTACAATGAGCAGTTCTTC. Its translation: CATSDFGLAGSYNEQFF. V usage is TRBV24-1 and J usage is TRBJ2-1, with 12 positions matching TRBD2. The junction had 1 base not matched to a gene; V was cut back by 1 base and J by 1 base. This CDR3 region has 17 residues. CDR1 is KGHDR and CDR2 is SFDVKD in the germline V gene.

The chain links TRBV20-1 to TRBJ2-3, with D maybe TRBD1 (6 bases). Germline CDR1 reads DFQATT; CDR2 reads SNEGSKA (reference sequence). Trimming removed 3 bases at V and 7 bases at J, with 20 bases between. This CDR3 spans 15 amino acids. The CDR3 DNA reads TGCAGTGCTAGTCCCCCGACAGGTCTTTTAAATACGCAGTATTTT. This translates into CSASPPTGLLNTQYF.

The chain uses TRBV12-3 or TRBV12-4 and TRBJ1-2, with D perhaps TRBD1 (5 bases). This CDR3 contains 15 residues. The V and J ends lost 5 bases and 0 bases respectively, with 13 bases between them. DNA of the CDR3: TGTGCCAGCAGTATGACAGTTTCCCCTAACTATGGCTACACCTTC. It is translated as CASSMTVSPNYGYTF.

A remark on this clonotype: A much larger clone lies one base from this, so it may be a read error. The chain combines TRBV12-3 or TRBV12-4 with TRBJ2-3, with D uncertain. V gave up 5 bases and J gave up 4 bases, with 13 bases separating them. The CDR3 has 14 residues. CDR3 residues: CASSLSHLADTQYF. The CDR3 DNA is TGTGCCAGCAGTCTCTCTCACCTAGCAGATACGCAGTATTTT.

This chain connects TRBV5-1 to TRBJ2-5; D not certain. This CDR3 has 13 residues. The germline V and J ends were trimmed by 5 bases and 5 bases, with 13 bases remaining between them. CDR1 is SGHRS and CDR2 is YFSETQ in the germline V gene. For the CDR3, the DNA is TGCGCCAGCAGGGAATACGGTTCGGAGACCCAGTACTTC. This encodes CASREYGSETQYF.

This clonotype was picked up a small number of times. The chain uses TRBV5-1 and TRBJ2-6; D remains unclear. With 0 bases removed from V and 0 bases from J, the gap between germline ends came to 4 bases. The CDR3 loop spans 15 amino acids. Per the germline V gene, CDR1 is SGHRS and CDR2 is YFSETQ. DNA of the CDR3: TGCGCCAGCAGCTTGGATATCTCTGGGGCCAACGTCCTGACTTTC. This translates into CASSLDISGANVLTF.

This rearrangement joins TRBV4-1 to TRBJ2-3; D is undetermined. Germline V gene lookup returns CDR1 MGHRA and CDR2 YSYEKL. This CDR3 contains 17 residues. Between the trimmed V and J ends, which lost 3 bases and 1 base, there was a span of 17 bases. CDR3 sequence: CASSQGTVGQGTDTQYF. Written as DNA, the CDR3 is TGCGCCAGCAGCCAGGGTACTGTTGGGCAGGGCACAGATACGCAGTATTTT.

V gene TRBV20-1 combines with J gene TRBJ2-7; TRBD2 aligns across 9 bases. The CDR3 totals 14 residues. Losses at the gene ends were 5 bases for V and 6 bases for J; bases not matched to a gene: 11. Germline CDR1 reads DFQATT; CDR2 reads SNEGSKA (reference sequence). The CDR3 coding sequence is TGCAGTGCTTCCGCGGGAGGGGCGGGCGGCGAGCAGTACTTC. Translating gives CSASAGGAGGEQYF.

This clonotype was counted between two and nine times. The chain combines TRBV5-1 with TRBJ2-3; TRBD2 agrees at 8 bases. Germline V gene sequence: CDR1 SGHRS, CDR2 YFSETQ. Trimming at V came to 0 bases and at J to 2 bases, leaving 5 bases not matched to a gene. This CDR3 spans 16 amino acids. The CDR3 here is CASSLDGTRITDTQYF. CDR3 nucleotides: TGCGCCAGCAGCTTGGATGGGACTAGAATCACAGATACGCAGTATTTT. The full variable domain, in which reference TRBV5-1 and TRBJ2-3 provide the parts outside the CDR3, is KAGVTQTPRYLIKTRGQQVTLSCSPISGHRSVSWYQQTPGQGLQFLFEYFSETQRNKGNFPGRFSGRQFSNSRSEMNVSTLELGDSALYLCASSLDGTRITDTQYFGPGTRLTVL.

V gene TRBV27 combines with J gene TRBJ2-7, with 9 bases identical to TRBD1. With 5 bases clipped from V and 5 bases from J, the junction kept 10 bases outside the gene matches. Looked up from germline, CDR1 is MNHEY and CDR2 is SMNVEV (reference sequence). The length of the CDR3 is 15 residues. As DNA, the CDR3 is TGTGCCAGCAGTGGAGGGACAGGGATTGTCCACGAGCAGTACTTC. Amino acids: CASSGGTGIVHEQYF.